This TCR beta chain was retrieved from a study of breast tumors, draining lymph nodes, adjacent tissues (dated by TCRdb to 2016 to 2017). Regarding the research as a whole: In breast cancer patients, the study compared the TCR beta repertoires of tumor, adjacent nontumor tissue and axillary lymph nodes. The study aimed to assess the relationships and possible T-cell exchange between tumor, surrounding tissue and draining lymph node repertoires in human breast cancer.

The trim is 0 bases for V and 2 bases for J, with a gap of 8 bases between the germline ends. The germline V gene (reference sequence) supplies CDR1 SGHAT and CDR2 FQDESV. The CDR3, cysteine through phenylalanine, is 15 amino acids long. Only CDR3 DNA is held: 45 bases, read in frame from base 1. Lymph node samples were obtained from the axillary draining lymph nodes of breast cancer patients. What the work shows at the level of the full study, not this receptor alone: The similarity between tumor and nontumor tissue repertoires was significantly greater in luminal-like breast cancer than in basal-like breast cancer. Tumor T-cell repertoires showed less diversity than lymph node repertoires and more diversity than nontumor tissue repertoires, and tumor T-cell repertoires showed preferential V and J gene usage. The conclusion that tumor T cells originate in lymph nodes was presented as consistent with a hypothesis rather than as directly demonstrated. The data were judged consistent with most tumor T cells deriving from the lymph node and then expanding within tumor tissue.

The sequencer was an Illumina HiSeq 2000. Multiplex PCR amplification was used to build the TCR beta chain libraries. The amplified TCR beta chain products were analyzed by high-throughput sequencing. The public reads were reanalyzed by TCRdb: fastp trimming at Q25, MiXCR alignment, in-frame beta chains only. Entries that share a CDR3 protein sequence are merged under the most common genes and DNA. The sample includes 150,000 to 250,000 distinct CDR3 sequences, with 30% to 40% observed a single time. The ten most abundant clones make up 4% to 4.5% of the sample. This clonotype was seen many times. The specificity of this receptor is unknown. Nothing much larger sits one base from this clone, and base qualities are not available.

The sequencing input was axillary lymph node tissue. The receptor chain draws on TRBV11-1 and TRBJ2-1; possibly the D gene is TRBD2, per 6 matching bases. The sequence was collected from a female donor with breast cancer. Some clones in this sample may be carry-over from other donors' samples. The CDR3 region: CASSLARGAYNEQFF. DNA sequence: TGTGCCAGCAGCTTAGCGCGGGGTGCCTACAATGAGCAGTTCTTC.